The following is a TCR beta chain sequence with its context. Its antigen is not identified. The source of the sample is a study of T cell responses to AZD1222 COVID-19 vaccine. Looking at the study overall: Pooled samples include second doses given at about 4 or 12 weeks. Findings and caveats of the study: The breadth and depth of Spike-specific TCRs increased once two AZD1222 doses had been given. Clonal diversity was possibly underestimated; the donors were predominantly white British and more often female. Of the AZD1222 recipients, only five to seven were seropositive at baseline.

Libraries were prepared by immunoSEQ multiplex PCR; TCRdb keeps only in-frame clonotypes and omits some of them. The repertoire holds 100,000 to 120,000 clones, with just over 85% as singletons. Sequences were derived from peripheral blood, sampled on day 0 of AZD1222 vaccination. The TCR comes from an adult in good health.

CDR3 in amino acids: CASSSGFRTGSYEQYF. The CDR3 coding sequence is TGTGCCAGCAGCTCAGGTTTCAGGACGGGATCCTACGAGCAGTACTTC. V is TRBV7-9 and J is TRBJ2-7; TRBD2 might be the D (5 bases). V was pared by 4 bases and J by 1 base, with 17 bases between. The CDR3 is 16 residues long. Germline-derived CDR1 and CDR2 are SEHNR and FQNEAQ (reference sequence).